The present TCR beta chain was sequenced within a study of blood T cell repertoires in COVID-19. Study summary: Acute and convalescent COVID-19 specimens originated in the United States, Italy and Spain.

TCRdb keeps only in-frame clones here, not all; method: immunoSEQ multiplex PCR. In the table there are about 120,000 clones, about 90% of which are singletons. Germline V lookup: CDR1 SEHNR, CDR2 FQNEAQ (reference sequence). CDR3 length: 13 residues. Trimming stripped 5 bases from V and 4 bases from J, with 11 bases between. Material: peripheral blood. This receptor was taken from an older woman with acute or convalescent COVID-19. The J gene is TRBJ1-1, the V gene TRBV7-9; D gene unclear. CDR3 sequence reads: CASSVGESTEAFF. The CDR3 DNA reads TGTGCCAGCAGCGTTGGGGAGAGCACTGAAGCTTTCTTT.